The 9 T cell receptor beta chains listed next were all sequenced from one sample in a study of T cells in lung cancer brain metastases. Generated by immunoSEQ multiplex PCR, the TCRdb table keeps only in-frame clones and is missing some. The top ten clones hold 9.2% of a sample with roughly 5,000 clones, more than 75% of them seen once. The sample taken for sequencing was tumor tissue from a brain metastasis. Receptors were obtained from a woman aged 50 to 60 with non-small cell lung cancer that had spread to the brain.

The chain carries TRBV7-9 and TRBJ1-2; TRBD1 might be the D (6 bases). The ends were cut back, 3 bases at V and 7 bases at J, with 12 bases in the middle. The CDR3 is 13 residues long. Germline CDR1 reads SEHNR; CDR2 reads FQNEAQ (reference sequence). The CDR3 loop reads CASSFQGSSGYTF. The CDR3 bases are TGTGCCAGCAGCTTCCAGGGGAGTAGTGGCTACACCTTC.

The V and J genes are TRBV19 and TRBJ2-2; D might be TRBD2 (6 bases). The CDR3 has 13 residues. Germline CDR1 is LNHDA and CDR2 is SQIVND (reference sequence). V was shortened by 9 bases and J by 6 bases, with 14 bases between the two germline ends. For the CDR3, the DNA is TGTGCCAGCATGTCGGAGGGCTCCGGGGAGCTGTTTTTT. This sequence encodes CASMSEGSGELFF.

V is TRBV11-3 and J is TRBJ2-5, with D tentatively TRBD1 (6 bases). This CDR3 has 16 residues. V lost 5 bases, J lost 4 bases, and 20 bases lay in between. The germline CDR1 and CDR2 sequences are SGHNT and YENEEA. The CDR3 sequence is CASSLLRGRGAETQYF. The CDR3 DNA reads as TGTGCCAGCAGCCTCCTCAGGGGTCGAGGGGCAGAGACCCAGTACTTC.

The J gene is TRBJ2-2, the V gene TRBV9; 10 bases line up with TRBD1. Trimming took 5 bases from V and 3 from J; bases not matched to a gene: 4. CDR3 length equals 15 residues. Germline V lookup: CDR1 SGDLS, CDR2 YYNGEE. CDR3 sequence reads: CASRATGGDTGELFF. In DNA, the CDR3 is TGTGCCAGCAGGGCGACAGGGGGCGACACCGGGGAGCTGTTTTTT.

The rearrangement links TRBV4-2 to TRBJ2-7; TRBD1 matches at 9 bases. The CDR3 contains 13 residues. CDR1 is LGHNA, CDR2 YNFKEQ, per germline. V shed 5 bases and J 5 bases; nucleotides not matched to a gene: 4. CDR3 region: CASSGQGRNEQYF. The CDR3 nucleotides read TGTGCCAGCAGCGGACAGGGGCGCAACGAGCAGTACTTC.

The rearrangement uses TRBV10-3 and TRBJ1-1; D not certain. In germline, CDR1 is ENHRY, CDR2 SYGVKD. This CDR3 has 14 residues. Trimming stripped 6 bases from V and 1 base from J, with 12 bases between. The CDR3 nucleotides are TGTGCCATCAGGGATGCCCCCCGGAACACTGAAGCTTTCTTT. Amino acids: CAIRDAPRNTEAFF.

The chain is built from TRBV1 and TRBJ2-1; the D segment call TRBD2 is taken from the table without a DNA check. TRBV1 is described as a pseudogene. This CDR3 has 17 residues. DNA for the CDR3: TGCACCAGCAGCCAAGATCTGGGCGGGAGCTCCTACAATGAGCAGTTCTTC. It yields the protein CTSSQDLGGSSYNEQFF.

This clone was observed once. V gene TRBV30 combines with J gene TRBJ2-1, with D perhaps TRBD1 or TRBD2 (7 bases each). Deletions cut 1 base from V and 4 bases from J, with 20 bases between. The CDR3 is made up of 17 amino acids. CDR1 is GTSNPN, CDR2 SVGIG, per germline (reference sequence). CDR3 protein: CAWSEGLEAGQYNEQFF. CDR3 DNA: TGTGCCTGGAGTGAGGGGTTGGAAGCGGGACAGTACAATGAGCAGTTCTTC.

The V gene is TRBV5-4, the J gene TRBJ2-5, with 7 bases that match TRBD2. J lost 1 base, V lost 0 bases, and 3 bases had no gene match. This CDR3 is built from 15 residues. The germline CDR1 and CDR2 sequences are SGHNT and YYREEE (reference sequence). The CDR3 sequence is CASSLGGRGQETQYF. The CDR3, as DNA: TGTGCCAGCAGCTTGGGCGGGAGAGGCCAAGAGACCCAGTACTTC.